One and the same sample provided the 26 T cell receptor beta chains below, sequenced in a study of T cell repertoires in cytomegalovirus infection (dated by TCRdb to between 2018 and 2021). These TCRs are of unknown antigen specificity. TCRdb lists the instrument as Illumina HiSeq 1500. Using fastp at Q25 and MiXCR, TCRdb reprocessed the public reads and kept productive beta chains. Identical CDR3 proteins give one entry, which carries the most common genes and DNA. Recorded for this sample are some 940,000 distinct CDR3 sequences; around 32% of them occurred a single time. The ten largest clones add up to around 15% of the sample. The meaning of the sample's treatment or condition label: in vitro stimulation with specific CMV peptide epitopes to enrich CMV-specific T cells. Source: cultured CD8+ T cells from PBMCs, taken from culture after CMV antigen stimulation. These receptors were obtained from a human donor in good health (CMV status not recorded). Some clones in this sample may be carry-over from other donors' samples.

This rearrangement joins TRBV20-1 to TRBJ2-1; 12 bases agree with TRBD1. This CDR3 spans 13 amino acids. J lost 10 bases, V lost 3 bases, and 4 bases had no gene match. Germline V CDR1 and CDR2: DFQATT, SNEGSKA (reference sequence). Here the CDR3 DNA reads TGCAGTGCTAGCGGGACAGGGGGCTACGAGCAGTTCTTC. Its translation is CSASGTGGYEQFF.

This clonotype was seen only a few times. V usage is TRBV4-1 and J usage is TRBJ2-4, with 7 bases aligning to TRBD1. Trimming cost V 3 bases and J 10 bases; bases outside gene matches: 6. CDR3 length equals 13 residues. The germline gives CDR1 MGHRA, CDR2 YSYEKL. CDR3 sequence reads: CASSHEGAGIQYF. The CDR3 nucleotides read TGCGCCAGCAGCCACGAGGGGGCCGGGATTCAGTACTTC.

The chain employs TRBV12-3 or TRBV12-4 and TRBJ1-2; D unresolved. Deletions cut 3 bases from V and 7 bases from J, with 3 bases between. The CDR3 spans 10 residues. The CDR3, as DNA: TGTGCCAGCAGTTTTGGTGGCTACACCTTC. Translating gives CASSFGGYTF.

The chain couples TRBV6-5 to TRBJ2-7; D may correspond to TRBD1 or TRBD2 (5 bases each). Germline CDR1 MNHEY, CDR2 SVGAGI. The CDR3 consists of 14 residues. V lost 4 bases to trimming and J lost 6 bases, with 16 bases between them. The CDR3 DNA is TGTGCCAGCAGTTTGGGGACCGAGTTCGTCGAGCAGTACTTC. As protein: CASSLGTEFVEQYF.

The table lists this clonotype with many counts. This chain uses TRBV7-2 with TRBJ2-1; either TRBD1 or TRBD2 may fit D (5 bases each). Per the germline V gene, CDR1 is SGHTA and CDR2 is FQGNSA. V lost 1 base, J lost 4 bases, and 20 bases lay in between. The CDR3 spans 18 residues. Here the CDR3 reads CASSLGLEGDLVYNEQFF. The CDR3 DNA reads as TGTGCCAGCAGCTTAGGTCTCGAAGGGGACCTCGTGTACAATGAGCAGTTCTTC. The entire variable domain, with the rest obtained from reference TRBV7-2 and TRBJ2-1, is as follows: GAGVSQSPSNKVTEKGKDVELRCDPISGHTALYWYRQSLGQGLEFLIYFQGNSAPDKSGLPSDRFSAERTGGSVSTLTIQRTQQEDSAVYLCASSLGLEGDLVYNEQFFGPGTRLTVL.

This clonotype has a handful of counts. CDR3 protein: CASSLSGPGYNEQFF. The CDR3 coding sequence is TGTGCCAGCAGTTTATCGGGCCCAGGCTACAATGAGCAGTTCTTC. This rearrangement joins TRBV27 to TRBJ2-1; D unresolved. Germline V CDR1 and CDR2: MNHEY, SMNVEV (reference sequence). The CDR3 loop spans 15 amino acids. Trimming removed 0 bases at V and 3 bases at J, with 9 bases between.

The chain employs TRBV6-1 and TRBJ2-7; D is uncertain. Germline CDR1 is MNHNS and CDR2 is SASEGT. Deletions cut 6 bases from V and 4 bases from J, with 13 bases between. There are 13 residues in the CDR3. This CDR3 is CASRAMSDYEQYF. The CDR3 nucleotides are TGTGCCAGCAGAGCCATGTCCGATTACGAGCAGTACTTC.

This clonotype was observed a few times. This CDR3 reads CASSFRDRAAYEQYV. CDR3 coding DNA: TGTGCCAGCAGTTTCCGGGACAGGGCGGCCTACGAGCAGTACGTC. This chain joins TRBV6-2 or TRBV6-3 and TRBJ2-7; 9 nucleotides agree with TRBD1. Losses at the gene ends were 4 bases for V and 2 bases for J; bases not matched to a gene: 6. In germline, CDR1 is MNHEY, CDR2 SVGEGT. The CDR3 is 15 residues long.

V gene TRBV27 combines with J gene TRBJ2-7; D gene uncertain. V was cut by 2 bases and J by 5 bases, with 13 bases left in between. This CDR3 spans 14 amino acids. Germline V CDR1 and CDR2: MNHEY, SMNVEV (reference sequence). CDR3 sequence (DNA): TGTGCCAGCAGTTTACGTCAAGGGCTCGACGAGCAGTACTTC. Protein product: CASSLRQGLDEQYF.

This sequence joins TRBV19 and TRBJ1-2; D is perhaps TRBD1 (5 bases). The V gene's germline CDR1 is LNHDA and CDR2 SQIVND (reference sequence). V lost 9 bases and J lost 8, with 13 bases in between. This CDR3 comprises 11 residues. The CDR3 nucleotides read TGTGCCAGCCGACGGGGCTGGGGCTACACCTTC. As protein: CASRRGWGYTF. The full variable domain, rest sourced from reference TRBV19 and TRBJ1-2, is DGGITQSPKYLFRKEGQNVTLSCEQNLNHDAMYWYRQDPGQGLRLIYYSQIVNDFQKGDIAEGYSVSREKKESFPLTVTSAQKNPTAFYLCASRRGWGYTFGSGTRLTVV.

The chain uses TRBV18 and TRBJ1-2, with D possibly TRBD1 on 5 matching bases. The CDR3 has 14 residues. Germline CDR1 reads KGHSH; CDR2 reads LQKENI. V dropped 6 bases and J dropped 4 bases, with 15 bases sitting between them. CDR3 in amino acids: CASSPSLGGYGYTF. For the CDR3, the DNA is TGTGCCAGCTCCCCTAGTTTGGGGGGCTATGGCTACACCTTC.

In this sample, this clonotype turned up a few times. The V and J genes are TRBV5-1 and TRBJ2-1; maybe TRBD1 (6 bases). Trimming took 5 bases from V and 8 from J, leaving 20 bases between them. Germline V gives CDR1 SGHRS, CDR2 YFSETQ. The CDR3 contains 15 residues. CDR3 residues: CASSYIVDSMYEQFF. The CDR3 DNA follows: TGCGCCAGCAGTTATATTGTGGACAGTATGTATGAGCAGTTCTTC.

This chain joins TRBV2 and TRBJ1-6; D not certain. V shed 8 bases and J shed 14 bases, with 10 bases lying between them. Germline V gene data show CDR1 as SNHLY and CDR2 as FYNNEI. CDR3 length: 10 residues. CDR3 DNA: TGTGCCAGCGGCGGCGGGGCCCTCCACTTT. Its protein is CASGGGALHF. Based on the CDR3 plus reference TRBV2 and TRBJ1-6, the full variable domain is EPEVTQTPSHQVTQMGQEVILRCVPISNHLYFYWYRQILGQKVEFLVSFYNNEISEKSEIFDDQFSVERPDGSNFTLKIRSTKLEDSAMYFCASGGGALHFGNGTRLTVT.

This clonotype was detected a few times. The rearrangement uses TRBV19 and TRBJ1-3; D unresolved. The CDR3 has 16 residues. Between the trimmed V and J ends, which lost 7 bases and 0 bases, there was a span of 16 bases. Per germline, CDR1 LNHDA and CDR2 SQIVND (reference sequence). CDR3 amino acids: CASTPYRFHSGNTIYF. CDR3 nucleotides: TGTGCCAGTACCCCGTATCGGTTCCACTCTGGAAACACCATATATTTT.

The chain uses TRBV9 and TRBJ2-2; D is perhaps TRBD1 (5 bases). Germline CDR1 is SGDLS and CDR2 is YYNGEE. This CDR3 is built from 16 residues. V lost 0 bases, J lost 6 bases, and 15 bases lay in between. The CDR3 loop reads CASSVESSGKAGELFF. The CDR3 DNA follows: TGTGCCAGCAGCGTAGAATCTTCAGGGAAAGCCGGGGAGCTGTTTTTT.

This clonotype was detected a few times. The V call is TRBV12-5, the J call TRBJ1-5; D remains ambiguous. This CDR3 is 14 amino acids long. Germline CDR1 reads LGHNT; CDR2 reads FRNRAP. The V and J ends lost 2 bases and 3 bases respectively, with 8 bases between them. DNA for the CDR3: TGTGCTAGTGGTTTGACCAGCCCCAATCAGCCCCAGCATTTT. Translating gives CASGLTSPNQPQHF.

V is TRBV6-6 and J is TRBJ2-1; 9 bases match TRBD2. The V gene end was trimmed by 2 bases and the J gene end by 5 bases; junction bases not matched to a gene: 7. The CDR3 loop spans 16 amino acids. Germline V lookup: CDR1 MNHNY, CDR2 SVGAGI (reference sequence). The CDR3 nucleotides read TGTGCCAGCAGTTACACCGGCGGGGGGGCCGACAATGAGCAGTTCTTC. Its translation: CASSYTGGGADNEQFF.

This clonotype showed up many times. Relative to the germline gene, one junction end is altered; a read error may explain this. This chain uses TRBV5-1 with TRBJ2-5; no clear D. Germline V CDR1 and CDR2: SGHRS, YFSETQ. The CDR3 sequence is 12 residues long. Here the CDR3 reads CASSFDQETQYF. The CDR3 nucleotides read TGTGCCAGCAGCTTTGACCAAGAGACCCAGTACTTC.

This clonotype was observed a few times. J is TRBJ2-7 and V is TRBV6-1; D uncertain. Germline lookup yields CDR1 MNHNS and CDR2 SASEGT. V was cut by 7 bases and J by 2 bases, with 6 bases left in between. This CDR3 is built from 11 residues. This chain's CDR3 is CASIHTYEQYF. As DNA, the CDR3 is TGTGCCAGCATCCATACCTACGAGCAGTACTTC.

This clonotype came up a few times. The chain has TRBV7-9 and TRBJ2-1; D may match TRBD1 or TRBD2 (5 bases each). Germline V gene data show CDR1 as SEHNR and CDR2 as FQNEAQ (reference sequence). Trimming stripped 2 bases from V and 1 base from J, with 18 bases between. This CDR3 region has 18 residues. The CDR3 sequence is CASSLPRAGSGSYNEQFF. CDR3 nucleotide sequence: TGTGCCAGCAGCTTACCTCGTGCAGGGAGTGGGTCCTACAATGAGCAGTTCTTC.

This clonotype appeared a few times. The genes are TRBV2 and TRBJ2-2; either TRBD1 or TRBD2 may fit D (6 bases each). This CDR3 has 14 amino acids. With 8 bases removed from V and 5 bases from J, the gap between germline ends came to 15 bases. CDR1 is SNHLY, CDR2 FYNNEI, per germline. This CDR3 reads CASVGRGGTGELFF. The CDR3 nucleotides are TGTGCCAGCGTGGGAAGAGGGGGGACCGGGGAGCTGTTTTTT.

This rearrangement joins TRBV12-3 or TRBV12-4 to TRBJ1-1, with 8 positions matching TRBD1. J was trimmed by 6 bases and V by 5 bases; bases with no gene match: 11. CDR3 length: 15 amino acids. CDR3 in amino acids: CASSIPGQVPAEAFF. CDR3 nucleotides: TGTGCCAGCAGTATCCCGGGACAGGTTCCCGCTGAAGCTTTCTTT.

This clonotype came up a few times. The chain combines TRBV6-2 or TRBV6-3 with TRBJ2-5; TRBD1 matches at 8 bases. Germline-derived CDR1 and CDR2 are MNHEY and SVGEGT. This CDR3 is 16 amino acids long. The J segment lost 5 bases and the V segment lost 4 bases, leaving 12 bases of the junction unmatched. The CDR3: CASSFPGQGITETQYF. Here the CDR3 DNA reads TGTGCCAGCAGTTTCCCAGGACAGGGAATTACGGAGACCCAGTACTTC.

The CDR3 reads CASTFTKNIQYF. In DNA form, the CDR3 reads TGTGCCAGCACCTTTACCAAAAACATTCAGTACTTC. The chain is built from TRBV11-2 and TRBJ2-4; no reliable D call. Trimming took off 7 bases at V and 2 bases at J, with 6 bases between the two ends. Per the germline V gene, CDR1 is SGHAT and CDR2 is FQNNGV. This CDR3 contains 12 residues.

V is TRBV7-9 and J is TRBJ2-3, with D perhaps matching TRBD1 (5 bases). This CDR3 is 15 amino acids long. Trimming shortened V by 2 bases and J by 4 bases, and 13 bases separated the two germline ends. Germline CDR1 is SEHNR and CDR2 is FQNEAQ (reference sequence). DNA of the CDR3: TGTGCCAGCAGCTTACCGCAGGGCCCCGCAGATACGCAGTATTTT. Protein: CASSLPQGPADTQYF.

This clonotype came up many times. The J gene is TRBJ2-2, the V gene TRBV27; D gene uncertain. Germline CDR1 reads MNHEY; CDR2 reads SMNVEV (reference sequence). With 0 bases removed from V and 5 bases from J, the gap between germline ends came to 4 bases. The CDR3 is 13 amino acids. CDR3 sequence (DNA): TGTGCCAGCAGTTTATCAAGGACCGGGGAGCTGTTTTTT. Translating it yields CASSLSRTGELFF.